These 28 T cell receptor beta chains were all obtained from the same sample, sequenced in a study of early T cells in non-severe SARS-CoV-2 infection. TCRdb re-analysed the 5' RACE reads in MiXCR, keeping a single row per CDR3 protein. This sample has some 70,000 distinct CDR3 sequences; approximately 12% occur once, and the top ten carry roughly 3.9%. The sequenced material came from whole blood. Receptors were obtained from an adult who was a healthcare worker with PCR-confirmed SARS-CoV-2 infection or an uninfected control (not recorded which).

The sample holds many counts of this clonotype. This rearrangement joins TRBV27 to TRBJ2-7, with D possibly being TRBD1 or TRBD2 (5 bases each). The CDR3 loop spans 16 amino acids. Germline loops: CDR1 MNHEY, CDR2 SMNVEV (reference sequence). V was trimmed by 5 bases and J by 4 bases, leaving 21 bases between them. The CDR3 is CASSRSPGTQTYEQYF. The CDR3 nucleotides read TGTGCCAGCAGTCGTTCACCGGGGACGCAAACTTACGAGCAGTACTTC.

This clonotype occurred a few times. The V gene is TRBV18, the J gene TRBJ1-2; 7 bases align to TRBD1. After removal of 4 bases from V and 2 bases from J, the junction contained 7 bases not matched to a gene. This CDR3 contains 15 residues. From germline, CDR1 is KGHSH and CDR2 LQKENI. Here the CDR3 reads CASSRIAGGNYGYTF. CDR3 bases: TGTGCCAGCTCACGGATCGCAGGGGGGAACTATGGCTACACCTTC.

This clonotype occurred many times. The chain is built from TRBV28 and TRBJ2-2; D not resolved. Germline lookup yields CDR1 MDHEN and CDR2 SYDVKM. V lost 3 bases, J lost 7 bases, and 6 bases lay in between. This CDR3 is 12 amino acids long. The CDR3 DNA sequence: TGTGCCAGCAGTTTTCGGGTCGGGGAGCTGTTTTTT. The encoded protein is CASSFRVGELFF.

This chain joins TRBV19 and TRBJ2-7; 12 bases map to TRBD2. This CDR3 is 18 amino acids long. Looked up from germline, CDR1 is LNHDA and CDR2 is SQIVND (reference sequence). The ends lost 3 bases at V and 1 base at J; junction bases unmatched: 10. This chain's CDR3 is CASSIGGTSGPLSYEQYF. CDR3 bases: TGTGCCAGTAGTATCGGGGGGACTAGCGGGCCTTTATCCTACGAGCAGTACTTC.

This clonotype occurred many times. Here the CDR3 DNA reads TGTGCCTCTAGGCGCTCCTCGTCCTATAATTCACCCCTCCACTTT. As protein: CASRRSSSYNSPLHF. The rearrangement links TRBV12-3 or TRBV12-4 to TRBJ1-6, with D hard to call. This CDR3 region has 15 residues. Trimming cost V 11 bases and J 1 base, with 15 bases left between them.

The genes are TRBV12-3 or TRBV12-4 and TRBJ2-3; the D gene could be TRBD1 or TRBD2 (5 bases each). V shed 5 bases and J shed 6 bases, with 21 bases lying between them. The CDR3 sequence is 16 residues long. The CDR3 DNA is TGTGCCAGCAGTCCCGGGACCAGGGCAACAAGGGATACGCAGTATTTT. Translating it yields CASSPGTRATRDTQYF.

This clonotype was detected many times. The rearrangement links TRBV28 to TRBJ2-5, with D possibly TRBD2 on 5 matching bases. V lost 5 bases and J lost 13, with 17 bases in between. The CDR3 extends over 12 amino acids. Germline assignment: CDR1 MDHEN and CDR2 SYDVKM. Here the CDR3 DNA reads TGTGCCAGCAGTGGAGGAGGACTCTCCTCGTACTTC. It translates to CASSGGGLSSYF.

This clonotype was counted many times. The gene calls are TRBV2 and TRBJ2-7; D assignment may be TRBD1 or TRBD2 (5 bases each). With 6 bases removed from V and 2 bases from J, the gap between germline ends came to 11 bases. Looked up from germline, CDR1 is SNHLY and CDR2 is FYNNEI. This CDR3 is 13 amino acids long. Here the CDR3 reads CASSWDGTYEQYF. For the CDR3, the DNA is TGTGCCAGCAGCTGGGACGGTACCTACGAGCAGTACTTC. Full variable domain (missing parts from reference TRBV2 and TRBJ2-7): EPEVTQTPSHQVTQMGQEVILRCVPISNHLYFYWYRQILGQKVEFLVSFYNNEISEKSEIFDDQFSVERPDGSNFTLKIRSTKLEDSAMYFCASSWDGTYEQYFGPGTRLTVT.

The V gene is TRBV5-6, the J gene TRBJ1-1; TRBD1 agrees at 8 bases. Germline V gives CDR1 SGHDT, CDR2 YYEEEE. This CDR3 spans 16 amino acids. The ends lost 4 bases at V and 1 base at J; junction bases unmatched: 9. The CDR3: CASSRVTGGPNTEAFF. CDR3 DNA sequence: TGTGCCAGCAGCCGAGTAACAGGGGGACCGAACACTGAAGCTTTCTTT.

The chain is built from TRBV6-5 and TRBJ2-1; 8 positions agree with TRBD2. After removal of 6 bases from V and 0 bases from J, the junction contained 4 bases not matched to a gene. Germline-derived CDR1 and CDR2 are MNHEY and SVGAGI. CDR3 length: 15 residues. Here the CDR3 DNA reads TGTGCCAGCAGCTCGGGACTAGGCTCCTACAATGAGCAGTTCTTC. Amino acid sequence: CASSSGLGSYNEQFF.

This clonotype was seen only a few times. The chain couples TRBV20-1 to TRBJ1-1; D remains unclear. CDR3 length equals 13 residues. Germline CDR1 and CDR2: DFQATT and SNEGSKA (reference sequence). The germline V and J ends were trimmed by 1 base and 1 base, with 7 bases remaining between them. DNA of the CDR3: TGCAGTGCTAGAGGAGAGGGGAACACTGAAGCTTTCTTT. Protein product: CSARGEGNTEAFF.

The sample holds many counts of this clonotype. The chain links TRBV27 to TRBJ2-7; D is undetermined. Per the germline V gene, CDR1 is MNHEY and CDR2 is SMNVEV (reference sequence). The CDR3 has 12 residues. V lost 0 bases, J lost 8 bases, and 8 bases lay in between. CDR3 sequence reads: CASSLSNSKQYF. The CDR3 DNA reads as TGTGCCAGCAGTTTATCGAACAGTAAGCAGTACTTC.

In this sample, this clonotype turned up a few times. The chain is built from TRBV9 and TRBJ2-1; tentative D call: TRBD2 (7 bases). Germline CDR1 SGDLS, CDR2 YYNGEE. The germline V and J ends were trimmed by 4 bases and 7 bases, with 21 bases remaining between them. The CDR3 is made up of 16 amino acids. The CDR3 nucleotides are TGTGCCAGCAGCCCCCCCGGGGGGCGCGAAGGAAATGAGCAGTTCTTC. Amino acids: CASSPPGGREGNEQFF.

This clonotype was counted a few times. The V gene is TRBV7-9, the J gene TRBJ1-1; D is unclear. Trimming removed 5 bases at V and 7 bases at J, with 8 bases between. Germline V lookup: CDR1 SEHNR, CDR2 FQNEAQ (reference sequence). The CDR3 spans 11 residues. For the CDR3, the DNA is TGTGCCAGCAGCCGCAATCATGAAGCTTTCTTT. Translated, it gives CASSRNHEAFF.

This clonotype was seen ten or more times. The rearrangement uses TRBV7-3 and TRBJ2-2; weak D call: TRBD1 (5 bases). This CDR3 has 14 residues. CDR1 and CDR2 (germline): SGHTA, FQGTGA. Trimming left V 4 bases short and J 1 base short, with 7 bases between. CDR3: CASSSQGNTGELFF. The CDR3 DNA is TGTGCCAGCAGCTCCCAGGGGAACACCGGGGAGCTGTTTTTT. The whole variable domain, remainder taken from reference TRBV7-3 and TRBJ2-2, is GAGVSQTPSNKVTEKGKYVELRCDPISGHTALYWYRQSLGQGPEFLIYFQGTGAADDSGLPNDRFFAVRPEGSVSTLKIQRTERGDSAVYLCASSSQGNTGELFFGEGSRLTVL.

This clonotype occurred a few times. J is TRBJ2-1 and V is TRBV12-3 or TRBV12-4; TRBD1 matches 7 bases. The CDR3 is 13 amino acids. The trim removed 6 bases at V and 4 bases at J, leaving 3 bases unmatched. The CDR3 here is CASSRGQYNEQFF. In DNA form, the CDR3 reads TGTGCCAGCAGCCGGGGACAGTACAATGAGCAGTTCTTC.

This clonotype was recorded at least ten times. This chain uses TRBV24-1 with TRBJ2-1, with D possibly being TRBD1 or TRBD2 (6 bases each). The CDR3 sequence is 13 residues long. Germline loops: CDR1 KGHDR, CDR2 SFDVKD. V was cut by 7 bases and J by 6 bases, with 12 bases left in between. CDR3 protein: CATRGGQSNEQFF. The CDR3 coding sequence is TGTGCCACCAGGGGAGGACAGTCCAATGAGCAGTTCTTC.

The chain couples TRBV7-6 to TRBJ2-7; the match to TRBD2 covers 7 bases. Trimming removed 1 base from V and 3 bases from J; junction bases left unmatched: 6. CDR3 length: 15 residues. CDR1 and CDR2 from the germline V gene are SGHVS and FNYEAQ. The CDR3 region has the DNA TGTGCCAGCAGCTTAGTGGCTAGCGGATTCTACGAGCAGTACTTC. This codes for CASSLVASGFYEQYF.

V is TRBV28 and J is TRBJ1-2; D gene uncertain. The germline CDR1 and CDR2 sequences are MDHEN and SYDVKM. The ends were cut back, 11 bases at V and 2 bases at J, with 12 bases in the middle. This CDR3 is 12 amino acids long. The CDR3 loop reads CAFHSLNYGYTF. CDR3 DNA sequence: TGTGCCTTCCACTCCCTGAACTATGGCTACACCTTC.

Ten or more counts support this clonotype. The chain recombines TRBV6-1 with TRBJ1-2; TRBD1 might be the D (5 bases). Per the germline V gene, CDR1 is MNHNS and CDR2 is SASEGT. CDR3 length: 14 residues. The V and J ends lost 3 bases and 4 bases respectively, with 12 bases between them. CDR3 residues: CASSDTGGSYGYTF. The CDR3 DNA reads TGTGCCAGCAGTGATACAGGTGGAAGCTATGGCTACACCTTC.

This chain joins TRBV11-2 and TRBJ2-5, with D possibly TRBD1 on 6 matching bases. Germline CDR1 SGHAT, CDR2 FQNNGV. This CDR3 spans 12 amino acids. Trimming took off 5 bases at V and 12 bases at J, with 16 bases between the two ends. This chain's CDR3 is CASSPTGTPKYF. CDR3 nucleotides: TGTGCCAGCAGCCCAACAGGGACACCTAAGTACTTC.

In this sample, this clonotype turned up a few times. Here the CDR3 DNA reads TGTGCCAGCAGCTTAGGACAGAAGAGCTCAAGTTCTTGGTTCTATGGCTACACCTTC. It specifies CASSLGQKSSSSWFYGYTF. The chain couples TRBV7-9 to TRBJ1-2; D might be TRBD1 (5 bases). The germline V gene has CDR1 SEHNR and CDR2 FQNEAQ (reference sequence). V was trimmed by 1 base and J by 4 bases, leaving 25 bases between them. This CDR3 has 19 amino acids.

Details on this clonotype: A much larger clone is a single base away; this may be a read error. The chain couples TRBV28 to TRBJ1-6; D remains ambiguous. The CDR3 has 12 residues. CDR1 and CDR2 from the germline V gene are MDHEN and SYDVKM. Here the CDR3 reads CANSPPLDPLHF. CDR3 in DNA: TGTGCCAACAGTCCCCCCTTAGACCCCCTCCACTTT.

The chain recombines TRBV3-1 with TRBJ2-7, with 7 positions matching TRBD1. With V trimmed by 4 bases and J by 11 bases, 8 bases remained unmatched. CDR1 and CDR2 from the germline V gene are LGHDT and YNNKEL (reference sequence). The length of the CDR3 is 12 residues. Written as DNA, the CDR3 is TGTGCCAGCAGCCCGGGAACAGGGGATGAGTACTTC. It translates to CASSPGTGDEYF.

V and J are TRBV29-1 and TRBJ2-7; D not resolved. Trimming removed 3 bases from V and 6 bases from J, with 9 bases in between. Germline CDR1 reads SQVTM; CDR2 reads ANQGSEA. There are 11 residues in the CDR3. The CDR3 nucleotides are TGCAGCGTTGATAATCCAGTCGAGCAGTACTTC. It is translated as CSVDNPVEQYF.

This clonotype has ten or more counts. CDR3 amino acids: CASSVGTYNEQFF. The CDR3 DNA reads as TGTGCCAGCAGTGTGGGGACCTACAATGAGCAGTTCTTC. This sequence joins TRBV7-6 and TRBJ2-1, with D uncertain. Germline-derived CDR1 and CDR2 are SGHVS and FNYEAQ. The CDR3 has 13 amino acids. The V end lost 6 bases, the J end lost 2 bases, and 8 bases lay between the germline ends. Full variable domain (missing parts from reference TRBV7-6 and TRBJ2-1): GAGVSQSPRYKVTKRGQDVALRCDPISGHVSLYWYRQALGQGPEFLTYFNYEAQQDKSGLPNDRFSAERPEGSISTLTIQRTEQRDSAMYRCASSVGTYNEQFFGPGTRLTVL.

This clonotype showed up many times. The genes are TRBV25-1 and TRBJ2-5, with 8 bases that match TRBD2. Germline V gene lookup returns CDR1 MGHDK and CDR2 SYGVNS. This CDR3 has 15 amino acids. The ends lost 4 bases at V and 5 bases at J; junction bases unmatched: 9. The CDR3 DNA is TGTGCCAGCAGTGGGCCCCCCCCGGGAGGGGAGACCCAGTACTTC. It specifies CASSGPPPGGETQYF.

Many counts were recorded for this clonotype. The J gene is TRBJ2-2, the V gene TRBV2; D unresolved. Trimming took 6 bases from V and 6 from J, leaving 8 bases between them. The CDR3 sequence is 12 residues long. CDR1 and CDR2 (germline): SNHLY, FYNNEI. The CDR3 protein is CASRDRSGELFF. The CDR3 region has the DNA TGTGCCAGCAGGGACCGGTCCGGGGAGCTGTTTTTT.